Here is one T cell receptor beta chain with its context. Participant ages covered about 18 to 95 years across 24 US areas. Participants reported their clinical history, and cohort assignment relied on those reports. The record originates from a study of blood T cell repertoires in COVID-19. Generated by immunoSEQ multiplex PCR, the TCRdb table keeps only in-frame clones and is missing some. This sample has 200,000 or so clones, with just under 85% found just once. Trimming removed 5 bases from V and 7 bases from J; junction bases left unmatched: 3. The CDR3 has 15 residues. CDR1 SGHTA and CDR2 FQGNSA come from the germline V gene.

What was sequenced was PBMCs or T cells enriched from blood (not recorded which). The receptor was isolated from a woman aged 40 to 50 with acute COVID-19. The chain has TRBV7-2 and TRBJ2-4; 15 nucleotides match TRBD2. The CDR3 sequence: CASSSGTSGRNIQYF. In nucleotides, the CDR3 is TGTGCCAGCAGCAGCGGGACTAGCGGGAGGAACATTCAGTACTTC.